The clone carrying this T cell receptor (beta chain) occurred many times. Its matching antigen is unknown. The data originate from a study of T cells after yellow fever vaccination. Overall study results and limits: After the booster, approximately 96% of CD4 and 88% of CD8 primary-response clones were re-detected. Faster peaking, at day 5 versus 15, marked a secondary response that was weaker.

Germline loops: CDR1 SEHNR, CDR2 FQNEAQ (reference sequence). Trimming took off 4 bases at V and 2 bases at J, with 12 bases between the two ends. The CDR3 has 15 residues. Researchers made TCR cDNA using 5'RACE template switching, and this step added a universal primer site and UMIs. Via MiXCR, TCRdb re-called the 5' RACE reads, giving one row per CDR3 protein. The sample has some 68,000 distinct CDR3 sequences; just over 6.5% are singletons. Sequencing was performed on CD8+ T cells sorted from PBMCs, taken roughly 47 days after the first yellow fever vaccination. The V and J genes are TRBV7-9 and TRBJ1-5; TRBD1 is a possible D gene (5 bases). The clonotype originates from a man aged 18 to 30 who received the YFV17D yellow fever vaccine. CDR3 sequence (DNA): TGTGCCAGCAGCTCCTCGGGGACGGGCAATCAGCCCCAGCATTTT. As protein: CASSSSGTGNQPQHF.